This T cell receptor (beta chain) was retrieved from a study of blood T cell repertoires in COVID-19. This CDR3 is built from 15 residues. The germline V and J ends were trimmed by 2 bases and 1 base, with 8 bases remaining between them. CDR1 SGHAT and CDR2 FQNNGV come from the germline V gene. Here immunoSEQ multiplex PCR was the method, and the copy in TCRdb shows in-frame clones only, minus some. The sample gives approximately 180,000 clones, 82% of which show up once; around 8% is in the top ten. The origin of this receptor is a woman between 65 and 79 years old with acute or convalescent COVID-19. Sequenced: peripheral blood. The chain links TRBV11-2 to TRBJ2-2; no reliable D call. DNA for the CDR3: TGTGCCAGCAGCTTATTACAGCTGAACACCGGGGAGCTGTTTTTT. Translating gives CASSLLQLNTGELFF.